Listed below are T cell receptor beta chains from one sample, sequenced in a study of T cell responses to AZD1222 COVID-19 vaccine. Generated by immunoSEQ multiplex PCR, the TCRdb table keeps only in-frame clones and is missing some. The profile covers fewer than 120,000 clones, with roughly four fifths appearing a single time and 4% to 5% taken by the ten largest. Sample: peripheral blood, taken on day 0 of AZD1222 vaccination. The receptor set was obtained from an adult in good health. CDR3s include the opening cysteine and the closing phenylalanine or tryptophan. A D gene is named only where the DNA matches it firmly. Size is stated for part of the rows, as once, few or many counts, or as a class when the clone is expanded.

V gene,D gene,clone size,J gene,CDR3 protein,CDR3 DNA
TRBV10-3,TRBD1,-,TRBJ1-2,CAISPNDRGRGYTF,TGTGCCATCAGTCCCAACGACAGGGGACGAGGCTACACCTTC
TRBV27,TRBD2,-,TRBJ2-1,CASSPWGTSGVSSYNEQFF,TGTGCCAGCAGTCCGTGGGGGACTAGCGGGGTAAGCTCCTACAATGAGCAGTTCTTC
TRBV2,-,-,TRBJ1-5,CASRLRDHTSPLHF,TGTGCCAGCCGCCTCCGGGACCATACGTCTCCGTTGCATTTT
TRBV2,-,once,TRBJ1-5,CASSEHTLRGNQPQHF,TGTGCCAGCAGTGAACACACCCTGAGGGGCAATCAGCCCCAGCATTTT
TRBV28,-,-,TRBJ2-3,CASSTPGDTQYF,TGTGCCAGCAGTACCCCGGGAGATACGCAGTATTTT
TRBV18,TRBD1,-,TRBJ1-1,CASSTDRGLTEAFF,TGTGCCAGCTCAACGGACAGGGGGCTCACTGAAGCTTTCTTT
TRBV2,-,-,TRBJ2-6,CASSEMDTGANVLTF,TGTGCCAGCAGTGAAATGGATACTGGGGCCAACGTCCTGACTTTC
TRBV29-1,-,-,TRBJ1-1,CSVEPVPNTEAFF,TGCAGCGTTGAGCCAGTCCCGAACACTGAAGCTTTCTTT
TRBV12-3/TRBV12-4,-,-,TRBJ2-2,CASSFQRPGELFF,TGTGCCAGCAGTTTTCAGCGACCCGGGGAGCTGTTTTTT
TRBV30,-,-,TRBJ2-2,CAWEKGMGNGELFF,TGTGCCTGGGAGAAGGGGATGGGAAACGGGGAGCTGTTTTTT
TRBV19,TRBD1,-,TRBJ1-1,CASSLDRGVTEAFF,TGTGCCAGTAGTCTGGACAGGGGAGTCACTGAAGCTTTCTTT
TRBV18,-,-,TRBJ1-2,CASSLSGEKNGYTF,TGTGCCAGCTCACTCTCCGGGGAGAAAAATGGCTACACCTTC
TRBV24-1,-,-,TRBJ2-2,CATSDPRTLTPVELFF,TGTGCCACCAGTGACCCTCGGACACTTACACCGGTAGAGCTGTTTTTT
TRBV6-5,-,-,TRBJ2-1,CASSLEEGGYNEQFF,TGTGCCAGCAGCCTCGAAGAGGGGGGGTACAATGAGCAGTTCTTC
TRBV5-1,-,-,TRBJ2-3,CASSYGSSSTDTQYF,TGCGCCAGCAGCTACGGTTCTTCTAGCACAGATACGCAGTATTTT
TRBV11-3,-,-,TRBJ1-1,CASSLVTIGGLSNTEAFF,TGTGCCAGCAGCTTAGTCACAATCGGGGGTCTATCGAACACTGAAGCTTTCTTT
TRBV6-2/TRBV6-3,-,-,TRBJ2-6,CASSWTEANVLTF,TGTGCCAGCAGTTGGACTGAGGCCAACGTCCTGACTTTC
TRBV25-1,-,-,TRBJ1-2,CASRSFDGYTF,TGTGCCAGCAGGAGCTTCGATGGCTACACCTTC
TRBV6-1,TRBD1,-,TRBJ2-7,CASSESATGVFFEQYF,TGTGCCAGCAGTGAATCCGCGACAGGGGTCTTCTTCGAGCAGTACTTC
TRBV6-6,-,-,TRBJ2-6,CASRFPQGTGANVLTF,TGTGCCAGCAGATTCCCCCAGGGGACTGGGGCCAACGTCCTGACTTTC
TRBV4-3,TRBD2,-,TRBJ2-7,CASSQGVAGGTYEQYF,TGCGCCAGCAGCCAAGGGGTAGCGGGGGGTACCTACGAGCAGTACTTC
TRBV6-2/TRBV6-3,TRBD2,-,TRBJ2-2,CASSYSWVAGKTGELFF,TGTGCCAGCAGTTACTCATGGGTAGCGGGGAAAACCGGGGAGCTGTTTTTT
TRBV7-7,-,-,TRBJ1-3,CASSSGLNSGNTIYF,TGTGCCAGCAGTTCGGGACTGAACTCTGGAAACACCATATATTTT
TRBV5-1,TRBD1,-,TRBJ1-2,CASSLGTGNYGYTF,TGCGCCAGCAGCTTGGGGACAGGCAACTATGGCTACACCTTC
TRBV7-2,-,-,TRBJ2-2,CASSLLGSGELFF,TGTGCCAGCAGCTTACTGGGGTCCGGGGAGCTGTTTTTT
TRBV5-4,TRBD2,-,TRBJ2-5,CASSFRTSGAETQYF,TGTGCCAGCAGCTTCCGGACTAGCGGGGCGGAGACCCAGTACTTC
TRBV28,TRBD2,-,TRBJ2-7,CATQRGGTTYEQYF,TGTGCCACCCAGCGCGGGGGGACTACCTACGAGCAGTACTTC
TRBV14,-,-,TRBJ2-5,CASSQGGAAQETQYF,TGTGCCAGCAGCCAAGGAGGGGCGGCACAAGAGACCCAGTACTTC
TRBV19,-,few,TRBJ2-7,CASSIGGTASYEQYF,TGTGCCAGTAGTATAGGGGGGACCGCTTCCTACGAGCAGTACTTC
TRBV13,-,-,TRBJ2-7,CASSPTGDFSHEQYF,TGTGCCAGCAGCCCTACTGGGGACTTTTCCCACGAGCAGTACTTC
TRBV27,-,-,TRBJ2-7,CASSDGSYEQYF,TGTGCCAGCAGCGACGGCTCCTACGAGCAGTACTTC
TRBV6-2/TRBV6-3,TRBD1,-,TRBJ1-5,CASSRGEAQPQHF,TGTGCCAGCAGCAGGGGGGAGGCACAGCCCCAGCATTTT
TRBV27,-,-,TRBJ2-1,CASTPSIVYDGKTYNEQFF,TGTGCCAGCACCCCTTCTATCGTTTATGACGGGAAAACCTACAATGAGCAGTTCTTC
TRBV28,-,-,TRBJ2-7,CASSFLSAYEQYF,TGTGCCAGCAGTTTTCTCTCCGCCTACGAGCAGTACTTC
TRBV5-1,-,-,TRBJ1-2,CASSLDGYYGYTF,TGCGCCAGCAGCTTGGACGGGTACTATGGCTACACCTTC
TRBV7-2,-,-,TRBJ2-5,CAGGDSHQETQYF,TGTGCCGGCGGCGACAGTCACCAAGAGACCCAGTACTTC
TRBV28,-,once,TRBJ1-5,CASSLDSNQPQHF,TGTGCCAGCAGTTTAGATAGCAATCAGCCCCAGCATTTT
TRBV6-2/TRBV6-3,-,-,TRBJ2-3,CASSYGTDTQYF,TGTGCCAGCAGTTACGGGACAGATACGCAGTATTTT
TRBV28,-,-,TRBJ1-3,CASSFLTSSGNTIYF,TGTGCCAGCAGTTTCTTAACATCCTCTGGAAACACCATATATTTT
TRBV2,-,-,TRBJ1-2,CASMGVRGPSNYGYTF,TGTGCCAGCATGGGGGTTAGAGGACCGTCTAACTATGGCTACACCTTC
TRBV18,TRBD1,-,TRBJ2-7,CASSPPGQGAGEQYF,TGTGCCAGCTCACCACCGGGACAGGGGGCGGGGGAGCAGTACTTC
TRBV28,-,-,TRBJ1-1,CASRGLNTEAFF,TGTGCCAGCAGAGGCCTGAACACTGAAGCTTTCTTT
TRBV7-2,-,-,TRBJ1-2,CASSYQRAGYGYTF,TGTGCCAGCAGCTACCAGAGGGCAGGCTATGGCTACACCTTC
TRBV6-5,-,-,TRBJ1-6,CASSYSSVKLDSPLHF,TGTGCCAGCAGTTACTCGAGTGTGAAGCTTGATTCACCCCTCCACTTT
TRBV30,-,-,TRBJ1-2,CAWSQLTARTGGYTF,TGTGCCTGGAGCCAACTTACGGCAAGGACGGGGGGCTACACCTTC
TRBV5-5,TRBD1,-,TRBJ1-3,CASSGQGGYFGNTIYF,TGTGCCAGCAGCGGACAAGGGGGCTACTTTGGAAACACCATATATTTT
TRBV13,-,-,TRBJ1-1,CASSPADYLNTEAFF,TGTGCCAGCAGCCCAGCGGACTATTTGAACACTGAAGCTTTCTTT
TRBV27,-,-,TRBJ1-5,CASSHDGGPGQPQHF,TGTGCCAGCAGTCACGACGGGGGACCGGGCCAGCCCCAGCATTTT
TRBV28,-,few,TRBJ1-1,CASSLYSDTEAFF,TGTGCCAGCAGTTTATATTCGGACACTGAAGCTTTCTTT
TRBV7-9,TRBD2,-,TRBJ2-3,CASSPTSGESTDTQYF,TGTGCCAGCAGCCCGACTAGCGGGGAAAGCACAGATACGCAGTATTTT
TRBV6-2/TRBV6-3,-,-,TRBJ2-7,CASSYLKGGYEQYF,TGTGCCAGCAGTTACCTTAAGGGGGGCTACGAGCAGTACTTC
TRBV6-5,-,once,TRBJ2-7,CASSQRNTGYEQYF,TGTGCCAGCAGTCAACGAAACACGGGCTACGAGCAGTACTTC
TRBV7-2,-,-,TRBJ1-3,CASSLGGSGNTIYF,TGTGCCAGCAGCTTAGGAGGGTCTGGAAACACCATATATTTT
TRBV29-1,-,-,TRBJ1-2,CSAGGGNYGYTF,TGCAGCGCGGGGGGAGGGAACTATGGCTACACCTTC
TRBV6-5,-,-,TRBJ1-1,CASSLYPTATEAFF,TGTGCCAGCAGTTTATATCCTACTGCCACTGAAGCTTTCTTT
TRBV21-1,-,once,TRBJ2-6,CASSIGLGDQSGANVLTF,TGTGCCAGCAGCATTGGGTTAGGCGACCAATCTGGGGCCAACGTCCTGACTTTC
TRBV11-2,-,-,TRBJ1-1,CASSSQSMNTEAFF,TGTGCCAGCAGCTCACAGTCCATGAACACTGAAGCTTTCTTT
TRBV19,-,few,TRBJ1-4,CASRGTGFNEKLFF,TGTGCCAGTAGGGGGACGGGATTTAATGAAAAACTGTTTTTT
TRBV5-1,TRBD1,once,TRBJ1-2,CASSSGQGVYGYTF,TGCGCCAGCAGCTCGGGACAGGGTGTCTATGGCTACACCTTC
TRBV21-1,-,-,TRBJ2-7,CASSKGGTTEDYEQYF,TGTGCCAGCAGCAAAGGGGGGACAACAGAAGACTACGAGCAGTACTTC